This paragraph reports one TCR beta chain. The entry originates in a study of cytomegalovirus exposure and HLA in healthy donors. Sequenced by immunoSEQ multiplex PCR; TCRdb stores in-frame clones only, minus some. The top ten clones hold 0.65% to 0.85% of a sample with 350,000 or so clones, about nine tenths of them seen once. The sample was PBMCs. The receptor's source is a woman aged 18-35 years in good health and CMV-seronegative.

The CDR3 coding sequence is TGCGCCAGCAGCTTGGAAGGGAGTGGGCCTGAAGCTTTCTTT. Amino acid sequence: CASSLEGSGPEAFF. This chain connects TRBV5-1 to TRBJ1-1; D is undetermined. The CDR3 length is 14 residues. Per germline, CDR1 SGHRS and CDR2 YFSETQ. Trimming removed 0 bases at V and 6 bases at J, with 12 bases between.